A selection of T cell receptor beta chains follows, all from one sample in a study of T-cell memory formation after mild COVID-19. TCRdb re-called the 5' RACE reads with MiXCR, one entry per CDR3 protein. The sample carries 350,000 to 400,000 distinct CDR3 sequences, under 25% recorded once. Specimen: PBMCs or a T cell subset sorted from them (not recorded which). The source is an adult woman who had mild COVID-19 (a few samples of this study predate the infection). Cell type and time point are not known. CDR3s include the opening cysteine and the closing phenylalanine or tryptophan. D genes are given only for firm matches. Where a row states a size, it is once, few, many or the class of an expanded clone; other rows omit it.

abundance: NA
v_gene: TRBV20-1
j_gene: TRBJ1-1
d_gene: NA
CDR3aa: CSARDGGRVAFF
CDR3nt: TGCAGTGCTAGAGATGGGGGGAGGGTTGCTTTCTTT

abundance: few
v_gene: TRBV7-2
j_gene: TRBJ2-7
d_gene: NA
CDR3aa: CASSLVGSTPYEQYF
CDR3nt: TGTGCCAGCAGCTTAGTCGGGAGTACCCCCTACGAGCAGTACTTC

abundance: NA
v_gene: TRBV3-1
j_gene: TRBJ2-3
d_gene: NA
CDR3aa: CASSQMNLGEPATEPSTDTQYF
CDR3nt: TGTGCCAGCAGCCAAATGAATTTGGGCGAGCCCGCGACGGAACCTAGCACAGATACGCAGTATTTT

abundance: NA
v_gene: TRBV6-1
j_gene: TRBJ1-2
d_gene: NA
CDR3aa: CASSEYVVGGYGYTF
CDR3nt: TGTGCCAGCAGTGAATATGTAGTAGGAGGCTATGGCTACACCTTC

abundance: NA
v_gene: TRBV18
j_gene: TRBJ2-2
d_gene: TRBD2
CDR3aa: CASSPRSLAGHPNTGELFF
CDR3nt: TGTGCCAGCTCACCGCGGAGTCTAGCGGGACATCCGAACACCGGGGAGCTGTTTTTT

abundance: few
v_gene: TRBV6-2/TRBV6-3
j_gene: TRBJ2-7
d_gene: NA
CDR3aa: CASSYGGVLSYEQYF
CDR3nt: TGTGCCAGCAGTTACGGCGGTGTCCTTTCCTACGAGCAGTACTTC

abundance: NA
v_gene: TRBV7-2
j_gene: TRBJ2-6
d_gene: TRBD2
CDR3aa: CASSLKREGPGANVLTF
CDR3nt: TGTGCCAGCAGCTTGAAGCGGGAGGGCCCTGGGGCCAACGTCCTGACTTTC

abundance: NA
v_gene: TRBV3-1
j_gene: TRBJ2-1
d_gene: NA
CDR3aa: CASSRSGNSHNEQFF
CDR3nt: TGTGCCAGCAGCCGATCGGGGAACAGTCACAATGAGCAGTTCTTC

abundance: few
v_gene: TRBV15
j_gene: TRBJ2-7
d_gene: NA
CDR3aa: CATSSHTTYEQYF
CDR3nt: TGTGCCACCAGCAGCCACACTACCTACGAGCAGTACTTC

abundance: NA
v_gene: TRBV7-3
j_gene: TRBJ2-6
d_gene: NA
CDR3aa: CASSSRASGANVLTF
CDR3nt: TGTGCCAGCAGCAGCAGAGCGTCTGGGGCCAACGTCCTGACTTTC

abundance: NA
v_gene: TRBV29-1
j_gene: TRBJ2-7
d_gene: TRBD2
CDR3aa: CSVGGGLGRPPSYEQYF
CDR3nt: TGCAGCGTCGGGGGGGGCCTGGGGCGGCCCCCCTCCTACGAGCAGTACTTC

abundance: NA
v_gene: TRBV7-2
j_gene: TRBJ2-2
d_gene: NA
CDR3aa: CASSPRLGRTGELFF
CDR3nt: TGTGCCAGCAGCCCCAGACTAGGACGAACCGGGGAGCTGTTTTTT

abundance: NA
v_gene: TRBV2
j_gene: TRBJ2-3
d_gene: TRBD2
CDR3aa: CASSRTSGGAGKTDTQYF
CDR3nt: TGTGCCAGCTCCCGGACTAGCGGGGGGGCGGGGAAGACAGATACGCAGTATTTT

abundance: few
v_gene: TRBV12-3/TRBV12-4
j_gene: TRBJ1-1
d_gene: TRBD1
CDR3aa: CASSFRQGTEAFF
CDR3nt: TGTGCCAGCAGTTTCCGACAGGGAACTGAAGCTTTCTTT

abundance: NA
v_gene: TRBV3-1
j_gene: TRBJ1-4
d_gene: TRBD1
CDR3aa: CASSQDWTGNEKLFF
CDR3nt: TGTGCCAGCAGCCAAGATTGGACAGGGAATGAAAAACTGTTTTTT

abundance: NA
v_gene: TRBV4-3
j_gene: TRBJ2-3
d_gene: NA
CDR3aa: CASSLAGVGNTDTQYF
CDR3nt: TGCGCCAGCAGCCTCGCCGGTGTGGGAAACACAGATACGCAGTATTTT

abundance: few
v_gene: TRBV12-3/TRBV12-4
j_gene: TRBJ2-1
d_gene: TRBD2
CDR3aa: CASSFPGAGLSGEQFF
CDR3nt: TGTGCCAGCAGCTTTCCAGGAGCGGGGTTAAGTGGTGAGCAGTTCTTC

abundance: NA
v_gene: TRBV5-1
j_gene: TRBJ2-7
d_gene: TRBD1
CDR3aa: CASSLALLQGGSYEQYF
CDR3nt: TGCGCCAGCAGCCTTGCTTTATTACAGGGGGGCTCCTACGAGCAGTACTTC

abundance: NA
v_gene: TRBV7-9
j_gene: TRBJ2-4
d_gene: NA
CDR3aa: CASSRLERFPRNIQYF
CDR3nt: TGTGCCAGCAGCCGACTAGAAAGGTTTCCCAGAAACATTCAGTACTTC

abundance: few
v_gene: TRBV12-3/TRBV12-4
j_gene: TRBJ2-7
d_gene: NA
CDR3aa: CASTTYRHEQYF
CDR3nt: TGTGCCAGCACGACGTACAGGCACGAGCAGTACTTC

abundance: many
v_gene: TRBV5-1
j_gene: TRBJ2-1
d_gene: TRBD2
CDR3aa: CASGLAGVGNEQFF
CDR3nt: TGCGCCAGCGGACTAGCGGGAGTAGGTAATGAGCAGTTCTTC

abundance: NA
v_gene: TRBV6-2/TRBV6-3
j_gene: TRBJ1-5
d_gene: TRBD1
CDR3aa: CASSDRVGPQHF
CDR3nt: TGTGCCAGTTCGGACAGGGTAGGGCCCCAGCATTTT

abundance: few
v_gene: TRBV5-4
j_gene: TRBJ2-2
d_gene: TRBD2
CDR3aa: CASSSSTSGLSTGELFF
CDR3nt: TGTGCCAGCAGTTCGTCAACTAGCGGGCTATCCACCGGGGAGCTGTTTTTT

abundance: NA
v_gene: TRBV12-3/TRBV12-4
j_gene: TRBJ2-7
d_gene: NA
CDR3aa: CASSFQLSYEQYF
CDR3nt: TGTGCCAGCAGTTTTCAGCTCTCCTACGAGCAGTACTTC

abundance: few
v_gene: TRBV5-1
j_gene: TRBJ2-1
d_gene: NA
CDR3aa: CASSAQVDEQFF
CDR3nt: TGCGCCAGCAGCGCCCAAGTTGATGAGCAGTTCTTC

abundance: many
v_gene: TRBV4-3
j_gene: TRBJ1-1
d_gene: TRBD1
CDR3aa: CASSQETGLEAFF
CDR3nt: TGCGCCAGCAGCCAAGAGACAGGGCTTGAAGCTTTCTTT

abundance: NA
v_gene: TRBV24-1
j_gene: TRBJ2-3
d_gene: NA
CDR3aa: CATSDSNRAPGTDTQYF
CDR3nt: TGTGCCACCAGTGACTCTAACAGGGCCCCTGGCACAGATACGCAGTATTTT

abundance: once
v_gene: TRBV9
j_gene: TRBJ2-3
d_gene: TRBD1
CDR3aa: CASSVEGATDTQYF
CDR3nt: TGTGCCAGCAGCGTAGAGGGGGCCACAGATACGCAGTATTTT

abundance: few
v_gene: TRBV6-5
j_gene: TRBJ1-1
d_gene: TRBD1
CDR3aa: CASSYDRAINTEAFF
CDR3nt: TGTGCCAGCAGTTACGACAGGGCTATTAACACTGAAGCTTTCTTT

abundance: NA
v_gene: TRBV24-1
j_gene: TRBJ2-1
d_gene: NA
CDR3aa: CATSDLTDEQFF
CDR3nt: TGTGCCACCAGTGATTTAACAGATGAGCAGTTCTTC

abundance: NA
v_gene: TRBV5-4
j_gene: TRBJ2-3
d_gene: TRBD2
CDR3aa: CASSLTSGATDTQYF
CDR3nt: TGTGCCAGCAGTTTGACTAGCGGGGCCACAGATACGCAGTATTTT

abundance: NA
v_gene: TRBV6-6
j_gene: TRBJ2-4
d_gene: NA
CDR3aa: CASSYGQGRKNIQYF
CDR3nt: TGTGCCAGCAGTTACGGGCAGGGCCGAAAAAACATTCAGTACTTC

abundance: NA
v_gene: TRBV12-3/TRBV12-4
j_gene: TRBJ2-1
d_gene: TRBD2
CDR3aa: CASSSQLAGVNEQFF
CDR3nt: TGTGCCAGCAGTTCCCAACTAGCGGGGGTGAATGAGCAGTTCTTC

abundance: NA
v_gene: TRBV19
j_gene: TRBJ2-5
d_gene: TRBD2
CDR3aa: CASSIEGGRARETQYF
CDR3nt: TGTGCCAGTAGTATAGAGGGCGGGAGGGCCCGGGAGACCCAGTACTTC

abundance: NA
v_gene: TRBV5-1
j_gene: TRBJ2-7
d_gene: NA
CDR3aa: CASSGGQTDRYEQYF
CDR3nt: TGCGCCAGCAGCGGGGGTCAGACGGACCGCTACGAGCAGTACTTC

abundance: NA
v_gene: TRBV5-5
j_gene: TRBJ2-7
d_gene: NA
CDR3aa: CASSLVIVPYEQYF
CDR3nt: TGTGCCAGCAGCTTGGTAATCGTACCTTACGAGCAGTACTTC

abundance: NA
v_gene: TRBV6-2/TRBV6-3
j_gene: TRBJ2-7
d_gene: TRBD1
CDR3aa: CASRVTGSSYEQYF
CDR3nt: TGTGCCAGCAGGGTGACAGGGAGCTCCTACGAGCAGTACTTC

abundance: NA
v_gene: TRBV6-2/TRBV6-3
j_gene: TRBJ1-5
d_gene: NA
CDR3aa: CASSALFNQPQHF
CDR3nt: TGTGCCAGCAGTGCACTGTTCAATCAGCCCCAGCATTTT

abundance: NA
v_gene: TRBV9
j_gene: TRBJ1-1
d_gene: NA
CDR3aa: CASPDQDERVEAFF
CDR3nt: TGTGCCAGCCCCGACCAGGACGAACGGGTTGAAGCTTTCTTT

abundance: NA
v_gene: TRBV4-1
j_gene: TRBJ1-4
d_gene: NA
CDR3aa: CASSQDKSQGAEKLFF
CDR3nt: TGCGCCAGCAGCCAAGATAAGTCACAGGGCGCTGAAAAACTGTTTTTT

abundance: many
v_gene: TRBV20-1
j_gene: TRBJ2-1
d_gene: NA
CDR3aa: CSADSNEGSKQFF
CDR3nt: TGCAGTGCTGACTCTAATGAGGGTTCGAAGCAGTTCTTC

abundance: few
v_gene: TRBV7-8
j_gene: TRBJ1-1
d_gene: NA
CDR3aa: CASSLSLGVGIMNTEAFF
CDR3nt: TGTGCCAGCAGCTTATCCCTCGGGGTCGGGATCATGAACACTGAAGCTTTCTTT

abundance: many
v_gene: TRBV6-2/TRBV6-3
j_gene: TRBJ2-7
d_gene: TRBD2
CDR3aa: CASTPPGSGRRYEQYF
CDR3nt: TGTGCCAGCACTCCCCCTGGGAGCGGGAGACGTTACGAGCAGTACTTC

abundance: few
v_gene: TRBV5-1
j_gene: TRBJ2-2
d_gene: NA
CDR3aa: CASSFGTARVTGELFF
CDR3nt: TGCGCCAGCAGCTTCGGGACGGCGCGAGTCACCGGGGAGCTGTTTTTT

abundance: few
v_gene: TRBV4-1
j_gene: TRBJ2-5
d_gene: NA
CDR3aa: CASSQSGLTQETQYF
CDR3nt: TGCGCCAGCAGCCAGTCGGGCCTAACCCAGGAGACCCAGTACTTC